This T cell receptor beta chain was sequenced in a study of T-cell reconstitution after alpha-beta-depleted transplantation in children. Study-wide findings and caveats: Roughly two months post-transplant, alpha-beta T cells reportedly originated from several hundred graft clones that had expanded.

The TCRbeta library incorporated unique molecular identifiers. One entry per CDR3 protein results from TCRdb running MiXCR on the PCR reads. The sample includes a few hundred thousand distinct CDR3 sequences, 13% of them seen just once. The CDR3 spans 14 residues. Germline V gene sequence: CDR1 DFQATT, CDR2 SNEGSKA (reference sequence). V was pared by 6 bases and J by 1 base, with 3 bases of the junction left unmatched. This clonotype was counted at least ten times. What it binds is unknown. This clonotype was obtained from a male patient aged 5 to 17 who had a stem cell transplant for acute myeloid leukemia, so the T cells may come from the graft donor. The sequencing used PBMCs, mostly from graft donor cells, collected 360 days after TCRalphabeta/CD19-depleted stem cell transplant. V usage is TRBV20-1 and J usage is TRBJ2-3; 11 bases fit TRBD2. CDR3 in DNA: TGCAGTGCCCCACTAGCGGGAGGCACAGATACGCAGTATTTT. Translating it yields CSAPLAGGTDTQYF.